This TCR beta chain was found in a study of T cells in Graves' hyperthyroidism and ophthalmopathy. At least ten counts were recorded for this clonotype. Amplification targeted TCR beta CDR3 regions from RNA transcripts. Initially, a first-round RT-PCR of the TCR CDR3 employed the HTBI primer set. TCRdb analysed the multiplex PCR reads with MiXCR anew, one entry per CDR3 protein. The profile covers around 450,000 distinct CDR3 sequences, with approximately 14% appearing a single time and 13% to 15% taken by the ten largest. This CDR3 has 17 amino acids. Trimming took 3 bases from V and 0 from J; bases not matched to a gene: 11.

The receptor was derived from a young woman with Graves' hyperthyroidism. This chain uses TRBV12-3 or TRBV12-4 with TRBJ2-7, with TRBD2 matching over 7 bases. Sequencing used blood. The CDR3 is CASSFPSSGRSSYEQYF. The CDR3 bases are TGTGCCAGCAGTTTTCCCTCGTCCGGGAGGAGCTCCTACGAGCAGTACTTC.